This T cell receptor beta chain was captured by sequencing in a study of cytomegalovirus exposure and HLA in healthy donors. Germline-derived CDR1 and CDR2 are SGHRS and YFSETQ. The CDR3 length is 14 residues. V was cut by 0 bases and J by 5 bases, with 11 bases left in between. The PCR contained 60 Vbeta and 13 Jbeta primers. Clones were read by immunoSEQ multiplex PCR, and TCRdb kept only the in-frame ones, dropping some. This table has 80,000 to 100,000 clones, under 85% appearing once. The J gene is TRBJ1-2, the V gene TRBV5-1; tentative D call: TRBD1 (5 bases). This receptor was identified in a man aged 18-30 years in good health and CMV-seropositive. The material sequenced was PBMCs. CDR3 bases: TGCGCCAGCAGCTTGGGCGCAGGGCTATATGGCTACACCTTC. Translation gives CASSLGAGLYGYTF. Variable domain in full (rest from reference TRBV5-1 and TRBJ1-2): KAGVTQTPRYLIKTRGQQVTLSCSPISGHRSVSWYQQTPGQGLQFLFEYFSETQRNKGNFPGRFSGRQFSNSRSEMNVSTLELGDSALYLCASSLGAGLYGYTFGSGTRLTVV.